The 13 T cell receptor beta chains below come from one sample, sequenced in a study of T-cell reconstitution after alpha-beta-depleted transplantation in children. A TCRbeta library incorporating unique molecular identifiers was prepared. TCRdb reprocessed the PCR reads via MiXCR and lists one record per CDR3 protein. The data contain 250,000 to 400,000 distinct CDR3 sequences, about a quarter of them seen just once; the ten biggest clones take up 9.5% to 12%. The source was PBMCs, mostly from graft donor cells, collected 180 days after TCRalphabeta/CD19-depleted stem cell transplant. These receptors came from a male patient under 18 who had a stem cell transplant for acute lymphoblastic leukemia, so the T cells may come from the graft donor.

This chain joins TRBV12-3 or TRBV12-4 and TRBJ2-1; the D is unclear. The CDR3 consists of 13 residues. V lost 2 bases to trimming and J lost 8 bases, with 10 bases between them. In DNA, the CDR3 is TGTGCCAGCAGTTTATACCCCGGCCATGAGCAGTTCTTC. It encodes CASSLYPGHEQFF.

The chain is built from TRBV12-3 or TRBV12-4 and TRBJ2-5; a weak D match, TRBD1 (5 bases). Deletions cut 3 bases from V and 5 bases from J, with 10 bases between. The CDR3 spans 13 residues. The CDR3 sequence is CASSFWGVETQYF. CDR3 DNA: TGTGCCAGCAGTTTCTGGGGCGTGGAGACCCAGTACTTC.

This clonotype was seen only a few times. The CDR3 region is CASIPSSGRFYNEQFF. In nucleotides, the CDR3 is TGTGCCAGCATCCCTTCGAGCGGGAGGTTCTACAATGAGCAGTTCTTC. V gene TRBV7-3 combines with J gene TRBJ2-1, with TRBD2 matching 9 bases. The CDR3 extends over 16 amino acids. The germline V gene encodes CDR1 SGHTA and CDR2 FQGTGA. Trimming took 7 bases from V and 3 from J; bases not matched to a gene: 10.

This clonotype has more than one count but fewer than ten. The CDR3 loop reads CASTLGGTSGLGEQFF. Here the CDR3 DNA reads TGCGCCAGCACTTTGGGAGGGACTAGCGGTTTAGGGGAGCAGTTCTTC. The rearrangement links TRBV5-1 to TRBJ2-1, with 11 bases matching TRBD2. There are 16 residues in the CDR3. The J segment lost 10 bases and the V segment lost 6 bases, leaving 15 bases of the junction unmatched. CDR1 and CDR2 from the germline V gene are SGHRS and YFSETQ.

The chain carries TRBV5-6 and TRBJ2-7; no reliable D call. Trimming removed 4 bases from V and 1 base from J, with 18 bases in between. Germline loops: CDR1 SGHDT, CDR2 YYEEEE. This CDR3 has 16 residues. The CDR3 DNA follows: TGTGCCAGCAGCGCCCTTCTGGGGTTGGAATCCTACGAGCAGTACTTC. Translation: CASSALLGLESYEQYF.

V usage is TRBV24-1 and J usage is TRBJ2-2; possibly TRBD1 or TRBD2 for D (6 bases each). Germline CDR1 reads KGHDR; CDR2 reads SFDVKD. This CDR3 is built from 16 residues. The germline V and J ends were trimmed by 3 bases and 1 base, with 11 bases remaining between them. The CDR3, as DNA: TGTGCCACCAGTGATGGGGGGACACTGAACACCGGGGAGCTGTTTTTT. Protein product: CATSDGGTLNTGELFF.

This clonotype was counted between two and nine times. The gene calls are TRBV24-1 and TRBJ2-2; 7 bases fit TRBD1. The CDR3 covers 15 residues. From germline, CDR1 is KGHDR and CDR2 SFDVKD. The ends lost 4 bases at V and 0 bases at J; junction bases unmatched: 1. CDR3 protein: CATSEGQTNTGELFF. DNA for the CDR3: TGTGCCACCAGTGAGGGACAGACGAACACCGGGGAGCTGTTTTTT.

This clonotype has just a few counts. The chain employs TRBV2 and TRBJ1-1, with no clear D. Germline assignment: CDR1 SNHLY and CDR2 FYNNEI. CDR3 length: 14 amino acids. The ends were cut back, 6 bases at V and 0 bases at J, with 11 bases in the middle. The CDR3 nucleotides read TGTGCCAGCAGGGTAAGAACCTTGAACACTGAAGCTTTCTTT. Translation: CASRVRTLNTEAFF.

J is TRBJ1-2 and V is TRBV12-3 or TRBV12-4; D call uncertain. The CDR3 extends over 12 amino acids. V lost 5 bases to trimming and J lost 4 bases, with 8 bases between them. The CDR3 spells CASSPVLYGYTF. CDR3 DNA sequence: TGTGCCAGCAGTCCGGTCCTCTATGGCTACACCTTC.

This sequence joins TRBV18 and TRBJ2-3; possible D gene TRBD2, 5 bases. CDR1 is KGHSH and CDR2 is LQKENI in the germline V gene. The CDR3 extends over 13 amino acids. Deletions cut 6 bases from V and 2 bases from J, with 9 bases between. This CDR3 is CASSQRITDTQYF. In nucleotides, the CDR3 is TGTGCCAGCTCCCAGCGGATCACAGATACGCAGTATTTT.

This clonotype turned up a few times. The V gene is TRBV3-1, the J gene TRBJ2-3; no clear D gene. Trimming pared 1 base from V and 2 bases from J, leaving 10 bases between. Germline assignment: CDR1 LGHDT and CDR2 YNNKEL (reference sequence). The CDR3 extends over 15 amino acids. The CDR3: CASSQVGTSTDTQYF. The CDR3, as DNA: TGTGCCAGCAGCCAAGTAGGCACTTCCACAGATACGCAGTATTTT.

This chain joins TRBV20-1 and TRBJ2-7, with D perhaps matching TRBD1 (6 bases). The CDR3 length is 10 residues. The V gene lost 6 bases and the J gene lost 10 bases, with 13 bases spanning the gap. Germline V lookup: CDR1 DFQATT, CDR2 SNEGSKA (reference sequence). Written as DNA, the CDR3 is TGCAGTGCAACAGGGTCTAAACAGTACTTC. Its translation is CSATGSKQYF.

In its sample, this clonotype was seen a few times. The chain joins TRBV4-1 to TRBJ2-1, with 11 bases fitting TRBD2. CDR1 and CDR2 from the germline V gene are MGHRA and YSYEKL. With 3 bases clipped from V and 3 bases from J, the junction kept 7 bases outside the gene matches. This CDR3 has 17 residues. The DNA of the CDR3 is TGCGCCAGCAGCCAGGCCCAGACTAGCGGGAACTACAATGAGCAGTTCTTC. Translation: CASSQAQTSGNYNEQFF.